This T cell receptor beta chain originates from a study of lymphopenia after photon versus proton radiotherapy. As regards this clone: The antigen remains unidentified.

Repertoires were generated with immunoSEQ multiplex PCR, while TCRdb's copy carries only in-frame clones and drops some. The sample yields 37,000 or so clones, more than 70% seen once. CDR1 is SGDLS, CDR2 YYNGEE, per germline. V was clipped by 0 bases and J by 7 bases, with 5 bases between them. The length of the CDR3 is 13 residues. Study-level points and caveats: In patients who died, overall survival fell as post-nadir TCR diversity dropped more. Relative stability marked proton patients; photon patients lost diversity and naive cells. Oligoclonal CD8+ Temra expansion after nadir drove photon patients' diversity drop.

This TCR derives from a man aged 50 to 60 with gastric cancer. J is TRBJ1-6 and V is TRBV9; D is uncertain. The starting material was peripheral blood, obtained from a patient treated with photon-based radiotherapy. In nucleotides, the CDR3 is TGTGCCAGCAGCGTAGATATAAATTCACCCCTCCACTTT. Translated, it gives CASSVDINSPLHF.